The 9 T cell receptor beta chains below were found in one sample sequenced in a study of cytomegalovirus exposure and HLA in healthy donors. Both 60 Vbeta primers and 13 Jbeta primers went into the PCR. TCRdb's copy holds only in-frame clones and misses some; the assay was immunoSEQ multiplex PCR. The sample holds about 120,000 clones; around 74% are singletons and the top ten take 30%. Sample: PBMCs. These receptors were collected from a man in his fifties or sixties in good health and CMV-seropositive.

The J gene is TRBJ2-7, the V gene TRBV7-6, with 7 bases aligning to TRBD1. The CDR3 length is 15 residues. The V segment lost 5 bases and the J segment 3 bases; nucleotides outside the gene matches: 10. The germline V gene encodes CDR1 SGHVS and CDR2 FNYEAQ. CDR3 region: CASSPETGQIYEQYF. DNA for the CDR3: TGTGCCAGCAGCCCGGAGACAGGGCAAATCTACGAGCAGTACTTC.

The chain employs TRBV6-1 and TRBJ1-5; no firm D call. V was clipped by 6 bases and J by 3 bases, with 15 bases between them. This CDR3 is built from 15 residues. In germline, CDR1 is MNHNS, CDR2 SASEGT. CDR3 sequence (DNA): TGTGCCAGCAGGCGTGAAACACAGAACAATCAGCCCCAGCATTTT. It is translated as CASRRETQNNQPQHF.

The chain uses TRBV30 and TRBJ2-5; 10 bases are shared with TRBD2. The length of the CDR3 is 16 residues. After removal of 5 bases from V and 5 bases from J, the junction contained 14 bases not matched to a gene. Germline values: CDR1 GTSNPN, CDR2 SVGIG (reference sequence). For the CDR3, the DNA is TGTGCCTGGGCGTACCTCGCCCTAGCGGGGGAGGAGACCCAGTACTTC. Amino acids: CAWAYLALAGEETQYF. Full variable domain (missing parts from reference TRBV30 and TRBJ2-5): SQTIHQWPATLVQPVGSPLSLECTVEGTSNPNLYWYRQAAGRGLQLLFYSVGIGQISSEVPQNLSASRPQDRQFILSSKKLLLSDSGFYLCAWAYLALAGEETQYFGPGTRLLVL.

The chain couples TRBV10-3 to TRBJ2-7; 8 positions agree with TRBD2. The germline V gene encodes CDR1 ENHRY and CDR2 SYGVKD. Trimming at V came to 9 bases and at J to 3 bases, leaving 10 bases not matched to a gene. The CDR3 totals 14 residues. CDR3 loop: CAITDKRGNYEQYF. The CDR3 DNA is TGTGCCATAACTGACAAGCGGGGGAACTACGAGCAGTACTTC.

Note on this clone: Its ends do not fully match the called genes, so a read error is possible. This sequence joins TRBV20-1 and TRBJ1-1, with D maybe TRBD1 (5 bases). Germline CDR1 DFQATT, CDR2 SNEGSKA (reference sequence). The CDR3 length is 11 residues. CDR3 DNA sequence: TGCAGTGCTAGGAGGACAACTGAAGCTCTCTTT. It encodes CSARRTTEALF.

CDR3 nucleotides: TGTGCCAGCAGCTTGGAGGTGACAGACGTCTATGGCTACACCTTC. The encoded protein is CASSLEVTDVYGYTF. The chain recombines TRBV5-8 with TRBJ1-2; TRBD1 is a possible D gene (5 bases). The V and J ends lost 0 bases and 4 bases respectively, with 13 bases between them. This CDR3 has 15 residues. Germline V gene lookup returns CDR1 SGHTS and CDR2 YDEGEE.

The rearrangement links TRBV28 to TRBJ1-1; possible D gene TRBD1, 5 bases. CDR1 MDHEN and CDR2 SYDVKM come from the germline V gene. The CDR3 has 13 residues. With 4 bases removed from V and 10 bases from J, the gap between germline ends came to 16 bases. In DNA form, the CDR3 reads TGTGCCAGCAGTTCGGGGGGGGGAGTGAGAGCTTTCTTT. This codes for CASSSGGGVRAFF. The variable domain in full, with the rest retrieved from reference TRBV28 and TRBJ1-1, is DVKVTQSSRYLVKRTGEKVFLECVQDMDHENMFWYRQDPGLGLRLIYFSYDVKMKEKGDIPEGYSVSREKKERFSLILESASTNQTSMYLCASSSGGGVRAFFGQGTRLTVV.

CDR3 sequence reads: CASSHRDRGRRNTEAFF. CDR3 DNA: TGTGCCAGCAGCCACCGGGACAGGGGGAGAAGGAACACTGAAGCTTTCTTT. This rearrangement joins TRBV7-9 to TRBJ1-1, with 11 bases matching TRBD1. The CDR3 has 17 residues. V lost 5 bases to trimming and J lost 1 base; unmatched junction nucleotides: 9. Germline V gene sequence: CDR1 SEHNR, CDR2 FQNEAQ (reference sequence).

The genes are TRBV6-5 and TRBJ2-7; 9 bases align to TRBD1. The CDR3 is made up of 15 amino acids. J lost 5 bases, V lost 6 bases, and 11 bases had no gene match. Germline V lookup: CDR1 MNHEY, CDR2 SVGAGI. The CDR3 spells CASRAPGQGSNEQYF. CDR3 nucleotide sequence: TGTGCCAGCAGGGCACCGGGACAGGGAAGCAACGAGCAGTACTTC.